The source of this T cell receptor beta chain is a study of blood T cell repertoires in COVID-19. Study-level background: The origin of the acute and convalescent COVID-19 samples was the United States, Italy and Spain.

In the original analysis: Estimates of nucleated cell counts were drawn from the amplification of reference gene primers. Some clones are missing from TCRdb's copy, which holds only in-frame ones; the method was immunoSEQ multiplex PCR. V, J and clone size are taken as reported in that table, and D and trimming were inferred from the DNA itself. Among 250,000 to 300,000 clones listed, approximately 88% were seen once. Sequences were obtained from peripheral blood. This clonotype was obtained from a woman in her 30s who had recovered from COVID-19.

CDR3 amino acids: CASRWEGSSYNSPLHF. In nucleotides, the CDR3 is TGTGCCAGCAGGTGGGAGGGGAGCTCCTATAATTCACCCCTCCACTTT. This chain uses TRBV5-4 with TRBJ1-6; D is perhaps TRBD1 (5 bases). Trimming removed 5 bases at V and 0 bases at J, with 12 bases between. This CDR3 contains 16 residues. CDR1 SGHNT and CDR2 YYREEE come from the germline V gene (reference sequence).